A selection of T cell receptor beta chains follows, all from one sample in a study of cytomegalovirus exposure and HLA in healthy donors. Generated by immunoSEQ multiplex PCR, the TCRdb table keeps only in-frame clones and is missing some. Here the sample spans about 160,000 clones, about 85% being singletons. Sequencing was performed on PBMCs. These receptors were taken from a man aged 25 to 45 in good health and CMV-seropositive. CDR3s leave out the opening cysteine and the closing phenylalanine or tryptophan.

ASSQLGPGGDQPQH	TRBV4-2
ASSATGTGYT	TRBV9
ASSLASGGYESYEQY	TRBV5-1
ASPVNAVSANTGELF	TRBV7-9
ASSPGGLAKNTGELF	TRBV18
ASSLARGELF	TRBV11-2
ASSFRGDEKLF	TRBV27
ASSVWGTSGDNEQF	TRBV9
ASSPDTPGRAGELF	TRBV7-3
ASSLRTGTFGYT	TRBV27
ASSFGLAPQETQY	TRBV6-5
ASRSPWTGGYNSPLH	TRBV19
ASRSVGRDNSPLH	TRBV19
ATSRGPGTVWGYT	TRBV15
ASSDSGLAGMKF	TRBV6-4
ASGDRGTLSTEAF	TRBV6-1
ASSDGLAGQETQY	TRBV7-3
ASSLPGEETQY	TRBV7-2
ASSQDKGLVGTDTQY	TRBV4-3
AVYTGELF	TRBV19
ASSTQTSGGSGSYEQY	TRBV18
ASSWTSGGSRETQY	TRBV5-1
ASSYWAGRTNEQF	TRBV6-5
AWSGRGQEPQH	TRBV30
ASSFSGGAGNEQF	TRBV9
ASSLTGFSGYT	TRBV5-1
ASSQAVQGRSYNSPLH	TRBV4-1
VSTRRLAGGPGDEQF	TRBV4-1
ASSRTGTGGQDTQY	TRBV6-6
ASSVQRGGRTGELF	TRBV7-2
AISAADTNREAF	TRBV10-3
ASSSPQGYSNQPQH	TRBV7-2
ASSPPRGTGELF	TRBV18
ASSLEDRGYYEQY	TRBV9
ASSVDGRNTEAF	TRBV9
ASSQTGASNQPQH	TRBV9